These 14 T cell receptor beta chains came from one sample sequenced in a study of T cells in Graves' hyperthyroidism and ophthalmopathy. Authors of the study amplified TCR beta CDR3 regions from RNA transcripts. HTBI primers were the set used in a first-round RT-PCR of the TCR CDR3. TCRdb re-called the multiplex PCR reads through MiXCR, storing one row per CDR3 protein. The profile shows fewer than 350,000 distinct CDR3 sequences, roughly 14% of them singletons. The material sequenced was blood. Receptors were obtained from a woman in her 30s with Graves' hyperthyroidism that later progressed to Graves' ophthalmopathy.

The sample holds many counts of this clonotype. This chain joins TRBV12-3 or TRBV12-4 and TRBJ1-6; D gene unclear. The CDR3 runs to 14 residues. The V gene lost 4 bases and the J gene lost 10 bases, with 14 bases spanning the gap. As DNA, the CDR3 is TGTGCCAGCAGTTCGGTCAGGCTGGTCTCACCCCTCCACTTT. As protein: CASSSVRLVSPLHF.

This clonotype was recorded many times. The V gene is TRBV13, the J gene TRBJ2-1, with 9 nucleotides matching TRBD2. CDR1 is PRHDT, CDR2 FYEKMQ, per germline (reference sequence). This CDR3 has 17 amino acids. Trimming cost V 5 bases and J 8 bases; bases outside gene matches: 16. The CDR3 reads CASSALLSGTSFYEQFF. The DNA of the CDR3 is TGTGCCAGCAGCGCCCTCTTATCCGGGACTAGCTTCTATGAGCAGTTCTTC.

This clonotype showed up many times. The chain employs TRBV5-1 and TRBJ2-7, with D perhaps TRBD1 (5 bases). CDR3 length: 12 residues. Germline V CDR1 and CDR2: SGHRS, YFSETQ. V lost 2 bases, J lost 3 bases, and 6 bases lay in between. CDR3 coding DNA: TGCGCCAGCAGCTTTGACAGCTACGAGCAGTACTTC. Translated: CASSFDSYEQYF.

This clonotype was detected ten times or more. The rearrangement joins TRBV24-1 to TRBJ1-2, with D hard to call. V lost 7 bases, J lost 2 bases, and 10 bases lay in between. Per germline, CDR1 KGHDR and CDR2 SFDVKD. CDR3 length equals 13 residues. As DNA, the CDR3 is TGTGCCACCAGGCCAGGACGGAACTATGGCTACACCTTC. Translated, it gives CATRPGRNYGYTF.

The sample holds a few counts of this clonotype. As DNA, the CDR3 is TGTGCCAGCACCCTGGTGGGGGGCTGGGTCGGAGGCTACACCTTC. Translated, it gives CASTLVGGWVGGYTF. The J gene is TRBJ1-2, the V gene TRBV7-9; TRBD1 is a possible D gene (6 bases). V was trimmed by 7 bases and J by 8 bases, leaving 23 bases between them. CDR3 length: 15 residues. CDR1 and CDR2 (germline): SEHNR, FQNEAQ (reference sequence).

The sample holds one count of this clonotype. This may be a read error: a much more frequent sequence differs by one nucleotide. This chain links TRBV7-8 with TRBJ1-1; tentatively, D is TRBD1 (6 bases). Trimming removed 2 bases at V and 6 bases at J, with 13 bases between. Germline V gives CDR1 SGHVS, CDR2 FQNEAQ. CDR3 size: 14 residues. CDR3 loop: CASSLMGAQPEAFF. CDR3 nucleotide sequence: TGTGCCAGCAGCTTAATGGGGGCTCAGCCTGAAGCTTTCTTT. Supplemented by reference TRBV7-8 and TRBJ1-1, the full variable domain reads GAGVSQSPRYKVAKRGQDVALRCDPISGHVSLFWYQQALGQGPEFLTYFQNEAQLDKSGLPSDRFFAERPEGSVSTLKIQRTQQEDSAVYLCASSLMGAQPEAFFGQGTRLTVV.

This clonotype was observed many times. The V call is TRBV28, the J call TRBJ1-1, with 9 bases matching TRBD1. The CDR3 is 16 amino acids. The V segment lost 5 bases and the J segment 1 base; nucleotides outside the gene matches: 8. The germline V gene has CDR1 MDHEN and CDR2 SYDVKM. CDR3 sequence (DNA): TGTGCCAGCAGTCCTACCGGGACAGGGCGGAACACTGAAGCTTTCTTT. This codes for CASSPTGTGRNTEAFF.

The J gene is TRBJ1-2, the V gene TRBV27, with a tentative D call TRBD1 (5 bases). Germline V lookup: CDR1 MNHEY, CDR2 SMNVEV (reference sequence). V lost 5 bases to trimming and J lost 5 bases, with 12 bases between them. This CDR3 contains 13 residues. The CDR3 sequence: CASSIGTDYGYTF. CDR3 bases: TGTGCCAGCAGTATCGGGACGGATTATGGCTACACCTTC.

The chain combines TRBV14 with TRBJ2-3; 14 bases fit TRBD2. Germline CDR1 SGHDN, CDR2 FVKESK. This CDR3 region has 16 residues. V was pared by 4 bases and J by 5 bases, with 5 bases of the junction left unmatched. In nucleotides, the CDR3 is TGTGCCAGCAGCCGGACTAGCGGGAGGATCGTAGATACGCAGTATTTT. It translates to CASSRTSGRIVDTQYF. Variable domain in full (rest from reference TRBV14 and TRBJ2-3): EAGVTQFPSHSVIEKGQTVTLRCDPISGHDNLYWYRRVMGKEIKFLLHFVKESKQDESGMPNNRFLAERTGGTYSTLKVQPAELEDSGVYFCASSRTSGRIVDTQYFGPGTRLTVL.

In its sample, this clonotype was seen many times. The chain uses TRBV28 and TRBJ2-4, with D possibly matching TRBD1 (5 bases). The CDR3 spans 13 residues. Trimming pared 8 bases from V and 5 bases from J, leaving 13 bases between. Germline CDR1 is MDHEN and CDR2 is SYDVKM. The CDR3 nucleotides are TGTGCCAGCTCCGAAGGACAAGAAAACATTCAGTACTTC. Translating gives CASSEGQENIQYF. Full variable domain (missing parts from reference TRBV28 and TRBJ2-4): DVKVTQSSRYLVKRTGEKVFLECVQDMDHENMFWYRQDPGLGLRLIYFSYDVKMKEKGDIPEGYSVSREKKERFSLILESASTNQTSMYLCASSEGQENIQYFGAGTRLSVL.

This clonotype came up many times. The rearrangement joins TRBV19 to TRBJ2-1; 14 bases agree with TRBD2. This CDR3 is built from 15 residues. Trimming took 7 bases from V and 8 from J; bases not matched to a gene: 7. Germline CDR1 LNHDA, CDR2 SQIVND (reference sequence). CDR3: CASTTSGRAFDEQFF. As DNA, the CDR3 is TGTGCCAGTACGACTAGCGGGAGGGCCTTCGATGAGCAGTTCTTC.

This clonotype was counted a few times. The chain is built from TRBV18 and TRBJ2-7, with TRBD1 as a possible D gene (6 bases). This CDR3 has 16 amino acids. CDR1 and CDR2 (germline): KGHSH, LQKENI. Trimming stripped 2 bases from V and 4 bases from J, with 18 bases between. CDR3 protein: CASSPRQDGLIYEQYF. Here the CDR3 DNA reads TGTGCCAGCTCACCAAGACAGGACGGTCTTATTTACGAGCAGTACTTC.

The V gene is TRBV7-3, the J gene TRBJ2-3; D not resolved. With 5 bases removed from V and 2 bases from J, the gap between germline ends came to 14 bases. The CDR3 is made up of 15 amino acids. Germline values: CDR1 SGHTA, CDR2 FQGTGA. CDR3 protein: CASSRHGPFTDTQYF. CDR3 DNA: TGTGCCAGCAGCCGACACGGTCCTTTCACAGATACGCAGTATTTT.

The sample holds many counts of this clonotype. The chain joins TRBV28 to TRBJ1-2; 10 positions match TRBD1. The CDR3 length is 15 residues. Germline-derived CDR1 and CDR2 are MDHEN and SYDVKM. Trimming at V came to 7 bases and at J to 4 bases, leaving 9 bases not matched to a gene. This CDR3 is CASNKPGQGIYGYTF. CDR3 DNA sequence: TGTGCCAGCAATAAGCCGGGACAGGGGATCTATGGCTACACCTTC.